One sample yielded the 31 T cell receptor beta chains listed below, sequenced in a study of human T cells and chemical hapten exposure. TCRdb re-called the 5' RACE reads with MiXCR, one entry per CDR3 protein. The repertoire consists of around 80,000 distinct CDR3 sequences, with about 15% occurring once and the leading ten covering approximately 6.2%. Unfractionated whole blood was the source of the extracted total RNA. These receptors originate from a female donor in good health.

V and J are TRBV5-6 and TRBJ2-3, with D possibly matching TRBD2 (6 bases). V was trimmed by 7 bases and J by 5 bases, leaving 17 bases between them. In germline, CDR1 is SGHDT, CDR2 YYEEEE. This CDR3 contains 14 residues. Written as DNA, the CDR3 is TGTGCCAGCGCTCCTGGAGGGTTGATAGATACGCAGTATTTT. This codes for CASAPGGLIDTQYF.

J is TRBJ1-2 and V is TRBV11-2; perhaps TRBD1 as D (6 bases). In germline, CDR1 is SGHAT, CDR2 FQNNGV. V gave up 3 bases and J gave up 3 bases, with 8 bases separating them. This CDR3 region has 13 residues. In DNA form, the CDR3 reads TGTGCCAGCAGCTTTTCAGGGGACTATGGCTACACCTTC. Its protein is CASSFSGDYGYTF.

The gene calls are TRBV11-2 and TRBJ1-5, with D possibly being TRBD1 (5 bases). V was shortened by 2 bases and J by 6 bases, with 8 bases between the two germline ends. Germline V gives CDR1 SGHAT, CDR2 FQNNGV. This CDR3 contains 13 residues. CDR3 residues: CASSLQQGQPQHF. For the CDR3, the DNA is TGTGCCAGCAGCTTACAGCAGGGTCAGCCCCAGCATTTT.

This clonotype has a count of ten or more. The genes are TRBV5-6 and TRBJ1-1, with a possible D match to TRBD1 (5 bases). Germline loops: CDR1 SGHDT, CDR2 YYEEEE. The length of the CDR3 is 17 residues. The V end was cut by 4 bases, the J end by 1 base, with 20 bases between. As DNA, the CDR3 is TGTGCCAGCAGCCCAGCGACAGCTTATCGAGGGAACACTGAAGCTTTCTTT. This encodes CASSPATAYRGNTEAFF. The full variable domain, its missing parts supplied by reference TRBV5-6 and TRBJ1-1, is DAGVTQSPTHLIKTRGQQVTLRCSPKSGHDTVSWYQQALGQGPQFIFQYYEEEERQRGNFPDRFSGHQFPNYSSELNVNALLLGDSALYLCASSPATAYRGNTEAFFGQGTRLTVV.

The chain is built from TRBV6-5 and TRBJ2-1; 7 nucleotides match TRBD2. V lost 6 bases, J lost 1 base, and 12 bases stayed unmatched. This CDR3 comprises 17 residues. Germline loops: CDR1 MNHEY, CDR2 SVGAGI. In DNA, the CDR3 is TGTGCCAGCAGCCCTCAAAGACTAGCTGTTTCCTACAATGAGCAGTTCTTC. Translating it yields CASSPQRLAVSYNEQFF.

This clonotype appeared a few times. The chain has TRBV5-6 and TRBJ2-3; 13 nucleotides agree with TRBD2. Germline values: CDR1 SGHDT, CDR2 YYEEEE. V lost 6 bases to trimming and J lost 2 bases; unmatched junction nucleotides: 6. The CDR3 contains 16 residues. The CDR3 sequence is CASNRLAGGPTDTQYF. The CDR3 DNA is TGTGCCAGCAACAGACTAGCGGGGGGCCCCACAGATACGCAGTATTTT.

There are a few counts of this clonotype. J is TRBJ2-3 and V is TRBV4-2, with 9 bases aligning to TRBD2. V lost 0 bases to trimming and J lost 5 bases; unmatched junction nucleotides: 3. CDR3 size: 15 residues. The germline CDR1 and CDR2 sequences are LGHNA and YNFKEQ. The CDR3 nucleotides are TGTGCCAGCAGCCAAGAACAGCGGGAGGAAGATACGCAGTATTTT. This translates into CASSQEQREEDTQYF.

The CDR3 spells CSARDPGNTIYF. The CDR3 DNA reads TGCAGTGCTAGAGACCCTGGAAACACCATATATTTT. The chain employs TRBV20-1 and TRBJ1-3; D is undetermined. Germline loops: CDR1 DFQATT, CDR2 SNEGSKA (reference sequence). This CDR3 spans 12 amino acids. Trimming took 0 bases from V and 2 from J, leaving 2 bases between them.

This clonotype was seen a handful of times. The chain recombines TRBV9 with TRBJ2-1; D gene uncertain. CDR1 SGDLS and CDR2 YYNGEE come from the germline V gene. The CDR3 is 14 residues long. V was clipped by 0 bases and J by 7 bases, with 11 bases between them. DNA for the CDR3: TGTGCCAGCAGCGTAGATGGGGATTGGAATGAGCAGTTCTTC. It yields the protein CASSVDGDWNEQFF.

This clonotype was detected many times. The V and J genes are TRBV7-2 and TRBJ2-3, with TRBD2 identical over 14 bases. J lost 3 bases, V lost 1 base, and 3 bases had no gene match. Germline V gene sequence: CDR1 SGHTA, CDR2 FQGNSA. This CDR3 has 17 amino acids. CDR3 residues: CASSLGGLAGETDTQYF. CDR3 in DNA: TGTGCCAGCAGCTTAGGGGGACTAGCGGGGGAAACAGATACGCAGTATTTT.

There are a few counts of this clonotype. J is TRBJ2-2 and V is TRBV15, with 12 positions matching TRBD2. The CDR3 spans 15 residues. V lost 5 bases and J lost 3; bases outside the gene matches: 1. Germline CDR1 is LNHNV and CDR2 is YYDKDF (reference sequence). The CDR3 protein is CATSLAGGYTGELFF. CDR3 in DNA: TGTGCCACCAGCCTAGCGGGAGGGTACACCGGGGAGCTGTTTTTT.

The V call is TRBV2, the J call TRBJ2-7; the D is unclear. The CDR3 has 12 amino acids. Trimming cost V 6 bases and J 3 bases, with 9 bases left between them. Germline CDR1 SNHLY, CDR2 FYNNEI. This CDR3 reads CASRGLVYEQYF. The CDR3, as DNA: TGTGCCAGCAGGGGATTAGTCTACGAGCAGTACTTC.

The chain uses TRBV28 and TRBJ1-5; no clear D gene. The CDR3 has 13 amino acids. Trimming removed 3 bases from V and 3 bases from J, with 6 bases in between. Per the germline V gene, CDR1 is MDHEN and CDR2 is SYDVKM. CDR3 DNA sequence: TGTGCCAGCAGTTTGGGAAACAATCAGCCCCAGCATTTT. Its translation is CASSLGNNQPQHF.

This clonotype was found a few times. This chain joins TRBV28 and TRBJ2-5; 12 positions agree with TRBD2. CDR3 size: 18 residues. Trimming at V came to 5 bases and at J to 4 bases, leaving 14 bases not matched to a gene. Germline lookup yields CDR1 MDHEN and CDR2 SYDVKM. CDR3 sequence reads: CASSSPSGRAWRGETQYF. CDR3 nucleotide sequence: TGTGCCAGCAGTAGTCCTAGCGGGAGGGCCTGGCGGGGAGAGACCCAGTACTTC.

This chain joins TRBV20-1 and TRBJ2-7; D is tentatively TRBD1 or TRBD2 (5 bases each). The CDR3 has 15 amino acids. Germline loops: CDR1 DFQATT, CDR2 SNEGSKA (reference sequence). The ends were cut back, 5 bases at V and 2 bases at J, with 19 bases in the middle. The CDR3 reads CSAYQIRDGPYEQYF. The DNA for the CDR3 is TGCAGTGCTTACCAAATCCGGGACGGCCCCTACGAGCAGTACTTC.

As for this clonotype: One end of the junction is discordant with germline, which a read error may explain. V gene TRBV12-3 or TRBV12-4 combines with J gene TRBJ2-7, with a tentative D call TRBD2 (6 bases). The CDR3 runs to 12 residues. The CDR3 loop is CASSFTGTAPEF. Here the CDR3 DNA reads TGTGCCAGCAGTTTCACTGGGACTGCGCCAGAGTTC.

The CDR3 DNA sequence: TGCGCCAGCAGCCAACGAATCGGGGGGGGCGGAGATACGCAGTATTTT. Encoded protein: CASSQRIGGGGDTQYF. The chain joins TRBV4-1 to TRBJ2-3; 8 nucleotides align to TRBD2. The V gene's germline CDR1 is MGHRA and CDR2 YSYEKL. This CDR3 spans 16 amino acids. V lost 2 bases, J lost 5 bases, and 9 bases stayed unmatched.

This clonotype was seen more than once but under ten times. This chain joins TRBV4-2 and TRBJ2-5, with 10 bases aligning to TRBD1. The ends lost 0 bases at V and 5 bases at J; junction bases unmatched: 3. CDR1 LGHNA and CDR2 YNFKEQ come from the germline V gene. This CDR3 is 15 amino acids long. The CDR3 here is CASSQETGGAETQYF. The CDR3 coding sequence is TGTGCCAGCAGCCAAGAGACAGGGGGCGCGGAGACCCAGTACTTC.

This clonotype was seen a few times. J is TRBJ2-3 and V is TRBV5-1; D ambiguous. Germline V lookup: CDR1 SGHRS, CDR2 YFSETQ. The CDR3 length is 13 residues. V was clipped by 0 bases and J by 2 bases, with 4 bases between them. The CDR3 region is CASSLGSTDTQYF. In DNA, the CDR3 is TGCGCCAGCAGCTTGGGATCCACAGATACGCAGTATTTT.

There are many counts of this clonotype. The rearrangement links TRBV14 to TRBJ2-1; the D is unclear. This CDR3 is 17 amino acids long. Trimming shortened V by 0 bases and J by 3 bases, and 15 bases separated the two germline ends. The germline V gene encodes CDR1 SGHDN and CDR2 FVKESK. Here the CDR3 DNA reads TGTGCCAGCAGCCAAGAACCCCCCCCTAGTTACTACAATGAGCAGTTCTTC. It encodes CASSQEPPPSYYNEQFF. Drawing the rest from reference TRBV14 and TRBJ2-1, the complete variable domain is EAGVTQFPSHSVIEKGQTVTLRCDPISGHDNLYWYRRVMGKEIKFLLHFVKESKQDESGMPNNRFLAERTGGTYSTLKVQPAELEDSGVYFCASSQEPPPSYYNEQFFGPGTRLTVL.

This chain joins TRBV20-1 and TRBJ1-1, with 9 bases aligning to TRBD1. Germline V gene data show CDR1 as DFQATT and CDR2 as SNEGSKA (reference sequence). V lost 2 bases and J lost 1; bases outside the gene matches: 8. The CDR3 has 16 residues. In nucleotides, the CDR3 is TGCAGTGCTAGATTAGACAGGGGGACGGAGAACACTGAAGCTTTCTTT. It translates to CSARLDRGTENTEAFF.

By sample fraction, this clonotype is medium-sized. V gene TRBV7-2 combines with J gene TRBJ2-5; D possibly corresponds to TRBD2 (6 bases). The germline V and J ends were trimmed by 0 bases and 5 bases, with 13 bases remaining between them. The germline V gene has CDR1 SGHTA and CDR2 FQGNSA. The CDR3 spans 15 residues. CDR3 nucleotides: TGTGCCAGCAGCTTAGCTAGTACCAGCGGGGAGACCCAGTACTTC. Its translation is CASSLASTSGETQYF.

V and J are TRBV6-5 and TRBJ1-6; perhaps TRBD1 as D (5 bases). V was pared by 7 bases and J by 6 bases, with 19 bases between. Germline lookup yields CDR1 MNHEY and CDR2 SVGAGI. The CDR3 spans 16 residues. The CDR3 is CASTLMGQGLNSPLHF. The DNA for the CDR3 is TGTGCCAGCACCCTTATGGGGCAGGGCCTTAATTCACCCCTCCACTTT.

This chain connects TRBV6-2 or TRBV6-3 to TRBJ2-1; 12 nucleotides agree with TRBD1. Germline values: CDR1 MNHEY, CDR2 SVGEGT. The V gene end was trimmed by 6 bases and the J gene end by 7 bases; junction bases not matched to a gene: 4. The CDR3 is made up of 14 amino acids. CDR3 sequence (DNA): TGTGCCAGCAGGGGACAGGGGGCTGAGAATGAGCAGTTCTTC. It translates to CASRGQGAENEQFF.

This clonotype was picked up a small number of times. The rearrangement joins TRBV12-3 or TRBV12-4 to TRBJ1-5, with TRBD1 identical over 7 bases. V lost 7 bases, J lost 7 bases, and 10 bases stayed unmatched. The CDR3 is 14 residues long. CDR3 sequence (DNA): TGTGCCAGCACCCCGGCAGGGGGAGGACAGCCCCAGCATTTT. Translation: CASTPAGGGQPQHF.

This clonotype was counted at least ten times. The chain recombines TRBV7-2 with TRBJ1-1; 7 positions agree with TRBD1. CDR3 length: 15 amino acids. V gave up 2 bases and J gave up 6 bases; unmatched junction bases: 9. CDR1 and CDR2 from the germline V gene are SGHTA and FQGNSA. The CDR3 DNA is TGTGCCAGCAGCTTAACCCAGGGGGGTGCCGCTGAAGCTTTCTTT. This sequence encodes CASSLTQGGAAEAFF. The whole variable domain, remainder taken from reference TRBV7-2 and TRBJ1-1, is GAGVSQSPSNKVTEKGKDVELRCDPISGHTALYWYRQSLGQGLEFLIYFQGNSAPDKSGLPSDRFSAERTGGSVSTLTIQRTQQEDSAVYLCASSLTQGGAAEAFFGQGTRLTVV.

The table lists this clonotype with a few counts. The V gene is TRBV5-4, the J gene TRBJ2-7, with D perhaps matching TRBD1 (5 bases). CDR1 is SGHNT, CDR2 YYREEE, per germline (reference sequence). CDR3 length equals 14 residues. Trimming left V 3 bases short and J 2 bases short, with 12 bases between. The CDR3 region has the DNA TGTGCCAGCAGCTCGCCTGGGGCCACCTACGAGCAGTACTTC. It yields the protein CASSSPGATYEQYF.

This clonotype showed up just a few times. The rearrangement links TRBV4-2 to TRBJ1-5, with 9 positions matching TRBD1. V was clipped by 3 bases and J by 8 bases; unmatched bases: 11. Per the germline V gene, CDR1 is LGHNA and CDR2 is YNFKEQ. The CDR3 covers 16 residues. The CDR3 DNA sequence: TGTGCCAGCAGCCATGCTCCGGGACAGGGAATTGAGCCCCAGCATTTT. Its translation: CASSHAPGQGIEPQHF.

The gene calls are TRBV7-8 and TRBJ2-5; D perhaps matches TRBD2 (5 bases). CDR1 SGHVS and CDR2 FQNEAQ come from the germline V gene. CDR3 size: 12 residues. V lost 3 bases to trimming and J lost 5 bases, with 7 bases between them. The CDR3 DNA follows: TGTGCCAGCAGCTTCGGAGGCGAGACCCAGTACTTC. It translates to CASSFGGETQYF.

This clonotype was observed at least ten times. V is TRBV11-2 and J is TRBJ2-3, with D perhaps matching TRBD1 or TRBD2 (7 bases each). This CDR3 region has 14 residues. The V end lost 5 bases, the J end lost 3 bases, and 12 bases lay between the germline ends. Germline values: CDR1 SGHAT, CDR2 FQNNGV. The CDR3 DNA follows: TGTGCCAGCAGCCGACAGGGACTAACAGATACGCAGTATTTT. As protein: CASSRQGLTDTQYF.

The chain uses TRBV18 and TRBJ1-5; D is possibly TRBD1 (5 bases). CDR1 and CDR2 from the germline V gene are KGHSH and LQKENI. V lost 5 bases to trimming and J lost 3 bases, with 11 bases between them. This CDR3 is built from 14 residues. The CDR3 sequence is CASSSQGDNQPQHF. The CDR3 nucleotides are TGTGCCAGCTCATCCCAGGGCGACAATCAGCCCCAGCATTTT. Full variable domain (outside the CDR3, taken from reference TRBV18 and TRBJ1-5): NAGVMQNPRHLVRRRGQEARLRCSPMKGHSHVYWYRQLPEEGLKFMVYLQKENIIDESGMPKERFSAEFPKEGPSILRIQQVVRGDSAAYFCASSSQGDNQPQHFGDGTRLSIL.